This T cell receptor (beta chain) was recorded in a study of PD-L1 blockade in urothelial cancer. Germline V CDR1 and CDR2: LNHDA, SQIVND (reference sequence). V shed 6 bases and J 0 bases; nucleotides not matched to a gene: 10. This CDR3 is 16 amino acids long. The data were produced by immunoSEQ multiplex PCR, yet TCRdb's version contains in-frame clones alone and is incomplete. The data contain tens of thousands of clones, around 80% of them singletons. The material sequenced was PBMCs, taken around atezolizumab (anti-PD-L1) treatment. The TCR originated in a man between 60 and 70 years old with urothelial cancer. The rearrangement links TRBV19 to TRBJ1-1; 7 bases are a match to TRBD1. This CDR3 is CASSNDRAVMNTEAFF. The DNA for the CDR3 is TGTGCCAGTAGCAATGACAGGGCCGTCATGAACACTGAAGCTTTCTTT.